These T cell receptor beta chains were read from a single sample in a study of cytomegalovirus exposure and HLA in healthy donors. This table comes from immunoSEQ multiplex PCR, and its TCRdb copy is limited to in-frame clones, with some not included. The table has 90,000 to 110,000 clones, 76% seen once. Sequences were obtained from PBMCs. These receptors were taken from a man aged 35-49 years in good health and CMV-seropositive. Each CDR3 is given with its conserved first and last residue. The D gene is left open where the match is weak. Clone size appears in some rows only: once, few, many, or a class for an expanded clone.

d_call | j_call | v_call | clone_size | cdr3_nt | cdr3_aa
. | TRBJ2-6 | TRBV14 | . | TGTGCCAGCGCCCTGGGGGGAGGGGCCAACGTCCTGACTTTC | CASALGGGANVLTF
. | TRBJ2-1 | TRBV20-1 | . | TGCAGTGCTTCTCAGGCCCATGAGCAGTTCTTC | CSASQAHEQFF
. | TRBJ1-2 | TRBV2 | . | TGTGCCAGCAGTCCCCAGGGGCGGAACTACACCTTC | CASSPQGRNYTF
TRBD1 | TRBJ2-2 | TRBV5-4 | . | TGTGCCAGCAGCTGGTGGGACAGAGGAAGTAACGGGGAGCTGTTTTTT | CASSWWDRGSNGELFF
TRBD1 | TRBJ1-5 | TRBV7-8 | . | TGTGCCAGCAGCTTAGGGGACAGGGGCAATCAGCCCCAGCATTTT | CASSLGDRGNQPQHF
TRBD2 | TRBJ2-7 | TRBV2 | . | TGTGCCAGCTGGGGACTAGCGGGGGACTACGAGCAGTACTTC | CASWGLAGDYEQYF
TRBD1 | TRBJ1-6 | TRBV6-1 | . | TGTGCCAGCAGCCCCCCTGGACAGGAGAGTTCACCCCTCCACTTT | CASSPPGQESSPLHF
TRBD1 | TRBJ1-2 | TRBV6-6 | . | TGTGCCAGCAGGACAGGGACAGGGGGCGAGGATGGCTACACCTTC | CASRTGTGGEDGYTF
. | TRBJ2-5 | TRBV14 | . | TGTGCCAGCAGCAACCAGATACAGCGGGAGACCCAGTACTTC | CASSNQIQRETQYF
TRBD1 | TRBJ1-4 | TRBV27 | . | TGTGCCAGCAGTTCCTCCGGGACAGGGGGCACGCGAACAAAACTGTTTTTT | CASSSSGTGGTRTKLFF
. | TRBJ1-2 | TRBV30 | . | TGTGCCTGGGGAGGGGGGGACTATGGCTACACCTTC | CAWGGGDYGYTF
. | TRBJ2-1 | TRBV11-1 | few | TGTGCCAGCAGCTGGGGCCTAGGGGTACCATACAATGAGCAGTTCTTC | CASSWGLGVPYNEQFF
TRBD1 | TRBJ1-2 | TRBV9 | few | TGTGCCAGCAGGGAGACAGGGGGGTTGGAAGGCTACACCTTC | CASRETGGLEGYTF
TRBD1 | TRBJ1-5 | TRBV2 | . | TGTGCCAGCAGGGGACAGATGAGTCAGCCCCAGCATTTT | CASRGQMSQPQHF
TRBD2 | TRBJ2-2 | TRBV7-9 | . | TGTGCCAGCAGCGAGGGACTAGCGGGAGGGTCCGGGGAGCTGTTTTTT | CASSEGLAGGSGELFF
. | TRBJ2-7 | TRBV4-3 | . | TGCGCCAGCAGCGAGGGAGTGGGATCCTACGAGCAGTACTTC | CASSEGVGSYEQYF
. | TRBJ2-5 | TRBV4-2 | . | TGTGCCAGCAGCCAAGAAGGGGACACGCAAGAGACCCAGTACTTC | CASSQEGDTQETQYF
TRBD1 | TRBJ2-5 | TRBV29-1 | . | TGCAGCGTCGACAGGGCTAGGGAGACCCAGTACTTC | CSVDRARETQYF
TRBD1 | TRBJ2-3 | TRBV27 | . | TGTGCCAGCAGTTTAGGGGACAGGCGCTACGATACGCAGTATTTT | CASSLGDRRYDTQYF